This record covers a single T cell receptor (beta chain). Additional DNA sequences in this sample encode the identical CDR3. Before being deemed recovered, Cohort 3 donors had two negative PCRs, clearance, or symptom resolution. This sample was included in a study of blood T cell repertoires in COVID-19. As for the study in general: From the United States, Italy and Spain came samples of acute and convalescent COVID-19.

Here immunoSEQ multiplex PCR was the method, and the copy in TCRdb shows in-frame clones only, minus some. The sample holds 200,000 to 250,000 clones; roughly 90% are singletons and the top ten take just over 2.5%. This TCR came from a woman aged 30 to 39 who had recovered from COVID-19. The source material was PBMCs or T cells enriched from blood (not recorded which).

CDR3 amino acids: CASSLGLAGGTDTQYF. For the CDR3, the DNA is TGTGCCAGCAGCTTAGGACTAGCGGGGGGCACAGATACGCAGTATTTT. The chain uses TRBV7-9 and TRBJ2-3, with 12 bases fitting TRBD2. The V segment lost 1 base and the J segment 1 base; nucleotides outside the gene matches: 0. Germline CDR1 reads SEHNR; CDR2 reads FQNEAQ (reference sequence). The CDR3 spans 16 residues.